These T cell receptor beta chains were read from a single sample in a study of shared clonotypes between healthy human individuals. Only in-frame clones appear in the TCRdb table, and some are missing; sequencing was by immunoSEQ multiplex PCR. The sample consists of around 2,100,000 clones, roughly 94% of them appearing once. The specimen sequenced was naive CD8+ T cells sorted from blood. All receptors derive from a man aged 18 to 29 in good health. Each CDR3 is given with its conserved first and last residue. Each record gives: J gene, V gene, CDR3 protein.

J gene: TRBJ1-1
V gene: TRBV5-1
CDR3 protein: CASSPEWGVVNTEAFF

J gene: TRBJ1-2
V gene: TRBV9
CDR3 protein: CASSGQTFLKGYTF

J gene: TRBJ2-7
V gene: TRBV4-3
CDR3 protein: CASSQDSSLRDFEQYF

J gene: TRBJ2-2
V gene: TRBV4-3
CDR3 protein: CASSQEAPSRGTGELFF

J gene: TRBJ2-7
V gene: TRBV6-5
CDR3 protein: CASSYSRGTSEQYF

J gene: TRBJ2-3
V gene: TRBV6-1
CDR3 protein: CASSDMWGGHSTDTQYF

J gene: TRBJ2-3
V gene: TRBV30
CDR3 protein: CAWSASGNTDTQYF

J gene: TRBJ1-2
V gene: TRBV9
CDR3 protein: CASSDGLSYGYTF

J gene: TRBJ1-4
V gene: TRBV2
CDR3 protein: CASSDLTDGFEKLFF

J gene: TRBJ2-3
V gene: TRBV4-3
CDR3 protein: CASSQDSPSTDTQYF

J gene: TRBJ2-1
V gene: TRBV7-2
CDR3 protein: CASSFTDSYNEQFF

J gene: TRBJ2-7
V gene: TRBV5-6
CDR3 protein: CASSWDRAFPEQYF

J gene: TRBJ1-4
V gene: TRBV4-1
CDR3 protein: CASSQLADSENEKLFF

J gene: TRBJ1-2
V gene: TRBV4-3
CDR3 protein: CASSQDQTGGYGYTF

J gene: TRBJ2-3
V gene: TRBV7-8
CDR3 protein: CASSLRFAGTDTQYF

J gene: TRBJ2-3
V gene: TRBV28
CDR3 protein: CASTLGSDTQYF

J gene: TRBJ1-5
V gene: TRBV7-3
CDR3 protein: CASSRPGVNQPQHF

J gene: TRBJ2-7
V gene: TRBV7-2
CDR3 protein: CASSLGDSGEDSYEQYF

J gene: TRBJ2-1
V gene: TRBV11-2
CDR3 protein: CASSWGENEQFF

J gene: TRBJ2-2
V gene: TRBV27
CDR3 protein: CASSLFRGAGELFF

J gene: TRBJ2-1
V gene: TRBV5-6
CDR3 protein: CASSATSGGVISYNEQFF

J gene: TRBJ2-2
V gene: TRBV5-1
CDR3 protein: CASSRTSGGQTGELFF

J gene: TRBJ2-4
V gene: TRBV13
CDR3 protein: CASSPRLADLAKNIQYF

J gene: TRBJ2-1
V gene: TRBV19
CDR3 protein: CASSMDRNNEQFF

J gene: TRBJ1-1
V gene: TRBV7-3
CDR3 protein: CASSPRLGMNTEAFF

J gene: TRBJ2-7
V gene: TRBV7-9
CDR3 protein: CASSRPGRSYEQYF

J gene: -
V gene: TRBV7-9
CDR3 protein: CASSPNSIRLEQYF

J gene: TRBJ2-1
V gene: TRBV4-3
CDR3 protein: CASSQDVYPSSYNEQFF

J gene: TRBJ1-6
V gene: TRBV7-2
CDR3 protein: CASSPGLTNSPLHF

J gene: TRBJ1-1
V gene: TRBV2
CDR3 protein: CASRDRGREAFF

J gene: TRBJ1-2
V gene: TRBV13
CDR3 protein: CASSPLGSSGDGGYTF

J gene: TRBJ2-7
V gene: TRBV7-9
CDR3 protein: CASSLATAEQYF

J gene: TRBJ2-2
V gene: TRBV12-5
CDR3 protein: CASGLSLGYANTGELFF